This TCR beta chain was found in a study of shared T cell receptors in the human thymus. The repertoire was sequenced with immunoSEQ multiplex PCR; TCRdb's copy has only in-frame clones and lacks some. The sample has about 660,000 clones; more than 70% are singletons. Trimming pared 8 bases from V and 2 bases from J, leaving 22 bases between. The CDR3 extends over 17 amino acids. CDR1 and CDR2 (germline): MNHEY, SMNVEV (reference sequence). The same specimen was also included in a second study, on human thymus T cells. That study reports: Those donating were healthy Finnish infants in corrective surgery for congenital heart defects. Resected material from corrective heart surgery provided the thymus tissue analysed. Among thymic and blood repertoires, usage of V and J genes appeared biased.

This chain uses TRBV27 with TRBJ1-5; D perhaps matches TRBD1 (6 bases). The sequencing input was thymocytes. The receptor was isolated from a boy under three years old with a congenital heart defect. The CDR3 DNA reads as TGTGCCAGCGCCAAGAGCCAGGGGCGAAGGGGCAATCAGCCCCAGCATTTT. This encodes CASAKSQGRRGNQPQHF.